These 22 T cell receptor beta chains were all obtained from the same sample, sequenced in a study of shared clonotypes between healthy human individuals. Assay used: immunoSEQ multiplex PCR; TCRdb lists only in-frame clones, some missing. Of about 680,000 clones in the sample, 90% to 95% are singletons; the top ten hold approximately 22%. As defined, naive CD8 cells were CD45RO-negative and positively selected for CCR7, with terminally differentiated effector memory CD45RA+ cells excluded. Sequenced input: naive CD8+ T cells sorted from blood. The receptors here all came from a man in his thirties or forties in good health.

V usage is TRBV25-1 and J usage is TRBJ2-2, with 7 positions matching TRBD1. V lost 5 bases and J lost 8; bases outside the gene matches: 17. The V gene's germline CDR1 is MGHDK and CDR2 SYGVNS. CDR3 size: 17 residues. CDR3 in DNA: TGTGCCAGCAGTTCCTCGGACAGGACACCGCCGGTGGGGGAGCTGTTTTTT. Translation: CASSSSDRTPPVGELFF.

The chain combines TRBV13 with TRBJ2-2; TRBD1 aligns across 7 bases. CDR1 PRHDT and CDR2 FYEKMQ come from the germline V gene (reference sequence). Trimming at V came to 3 bases and at J to 4 bases, leaving 8 bases not matched to a gene. This CDR3 comprises 16 residues. CDR3 sequence reads: CASSFHRTGITGELFF. In DNA, the CDR3 is TGTGCCAGCAGCTTCCACCGGACAGGTATCACCGGGGAGCTGTTTTTT.

The chain has TRBV11-2 and TRBJ2-7, with D hard to call. Trimming cost V 2 bases and J 0 bases, with 8 bases left between them. This CDR3 contains 14 residues. Germline V gives CDR1 SGHAT, CDR2 FQNNGV. CDR3 in amino acids: CASSLWPGSYEQYF. The CDR3 DNA follows: TGTGCCAGCAGCTTATGGCCAGGCTCCTACGAGCAGTACTTC. The complete variable domain, with remaining parts taken from reference TRBV11-2 and TRBJ2-7, reads EAGVAQSPRYKIIEKRQSVAFWCNPISGHATLYWYQQILGQGPKLLIQFQNNGVVDDSQLPKDRFSAERLKGVDSTLKIQPAKLEDSAVYLCASSLWPGSYEQYFGPGTRLTVT.

This clone was counted once. The rearrangement joins TRBV5-6 to TRBJ2-5, with D maybe TRBD2 (6 bases). The CDR3 runs 12 residues. V shed 3 bases and J shed 6 bases, with 9 bases lying between them. CDR1 SGHDT and CDR2 YYEEEE come from the germline V gene. This CDR3 reads CASSSTSQTQYF. CDR3 nucleotide sequence: TGTGCCAGCAGCTCGACTAGTCAGACCCAGTACTTC.

The table lists this clone with a few counts. The rearrangement joins TRBV10-3 to TRBJ2-7, with D perhaps TRBD1 (5 bases). This CDR3 has 11 residues. Looked up from germline, CDR1 is ENHRY and CDR2 is SYGVKD. Trimming took off 7 bases at V and 2 bases at J, with 6 bases between the two ends. CDR3 nucleotides: TGTGCCATCACGGACACCTACGAGCAGTACTTC. Translated, it gives CAITDTYEQYF.

This clone was recorded a few times. The rearrangement uses TRBV19 and TRBJ1-2; TRBD1 agrees at 8 bases. CDR1 LNHDA and CDR2 SQIVND come from the germline V gene (reference sequence). This CDR3 spans 14 amino acids. J gave up 8 bases and V 3 bases, and 8 bases lay outside the gene matches. CDR3 protein: CASSIPDRAIGYTF. The CDR3 DNA follows: TGTGCCAGTAGTATCCCGGACAGGGCGATCGGCTACACCTTC.

V gene TRBV28 combines with J gene TRBJ2-7; TRBD1 matches 7 bases. The CDR3 is 13 amino acids. The ends lost 4 bases at V and 4 bases at J; junction bases unmatched: 4. Germline CDR1 MDHEN, CDR2 SYDVKM. In DNA, the CDR3 is TGTGCCAGCAGTTCGGCGACAGGGTACGAGCAGTACTTC. It codes for CASSSATGYEQYF.

V and J are TRBV2 and TRBJ2-7; D is uncertain. V was trimmed by 6 bases and J by 1 base, leaving 13 bases between them. Germline CDR1 SNHLY, CDR2 FYNNEI. The CDR3 is 14 residues long. The CDR3 region is CASRPDVGSYEQYF. The CDR3 DNA reads as TGTGCCAGCAGACCCGACGTAGGATCCTACGAGCAGTACTTC.

V usage is TRBV27 and J usage is TRBJ2-1; D is unresolved. The CDR3 runs 15 residues. V gave up 2 bases and J gave up 2 bases, with 10 bases separating them. The germline V gene encodes CDR1 MNHEY and CDR2 SMNVEV (reference sequence). The CDR3 loop reads CASSLGLRPYNEQFF. Here the CDR3 DNA reads TGTGCCAGCAGTTTAGGTCTCAGACCCTACAATGAGCAGTTCTTC.

The rearrangement links TRBV7-9 to TRBJ2-1; TRBD1 aligns across 8 bases. CDR1 is SEHNR, CDR2 FQNEAQ, per germline (reference sequence). The CDR3 contains 14 residues. J gave up 8 bases and V 4 bases, and 7 bases lay outside the gene matches. The CDR3 sequence: CASSSWDRSDEQFF. The CDR3 DNA reads as TGTGCCAGCAGCTCATGGGACAGGAGCGATGAGCAGTTCTTC.

The chain is built from TRBV9 and TRBJ1-1; 11 bases match TRBD1. Germline CDR1 SGDLS, CDR2 YYNGEE. With V trimmed by 3 bases and J by 4 bases, 5 bases remained unmatched. This CDR3 is built from 15 residues. The CDR3 region is CASSGGQGAGTEAFF. DNA of the CDR3: TGTGCCAGCAGCGGCGGACAGGGGGCAGGCACTGAAGCTTTCTTT.

This chain connects TRBV29-1 to TRBJ2-1; 10 bases map to TRBD2. Germline V lookup: CDR1 SQVTM, CDR2 ANQGSEA. The CDR3 covers 14 residues. The J segment lost 9 bases and the V segment lost 7 bases, leaving 12 bases of the junction unmatched. The CDR3 region has the DNA TGCAGCGCCCGCCTAGCGGGAGCGCTAGGTGAGCAGTTCTTC. The encoded protein is CSARLAGALGEQFF.

The V gene is TRBV7-9, the J gene TRBJ1-1; D remains ambiguous. The V gene lost 5 bases and the J gene lost 8 bases, with 9 bases spanning the gap. Germline V gene lookup returns CDR1 SEHNR and CDR2 FQNEAQ (reference sequence). The CDR3 covers 11 residues. The CDR3 coding sequence is TGTGCCAGCAGCCCCGGCAGGGAAGCTTTCTTT. It codes for CASSPGREAFF.

The rearrangement joins TRBV6-5 to TRBJ1-1; possible D gene TRBD1, 5 bases. The CDR3 contains 16 residues. Germline loops: CDR1 MNHEY, CDR2 SVGAGI. Trimming removed 2 bases at V and 5 bases at J, with 18 bases between. The CDR3, as DNA: TGTGCCAGCAGTTACGCGGGGCCTCCTACGAGGACTGAAGCTTTCTTT. Translating it yields CASSYAGPPTRTEAFF.

The chain joins TRBV15 to TRBJ2-7; 13 bases align to TRBD2. The CDR3 totals 15 residues. From germline, CDR1 is LNHNV and CDR2 YYDKDF (reference sequence). Trimming at V came to 4 bases and at J to 6 bases, leaving 6 bases not matched to a gene. The CDR3 DNA reads as TGTGCCACCAGCATAGGGACTAGCGGGAAAGGCGAGCAGTACTTC. Protein: CATSIGTSGKGEQYF. Full variable domain (outside the CDR3, taken from reference TRBV15 and TRBJ2-7): DAMVIQNPRYQVTQFGKPVTLSCSQTLNHNVMYWYQQKSSQAPKLLFHYYDKDFNNEADTPDNFQSRRPNTSFCFLDIRSPGLGDTAMYLCATSIGTSGKGEQYFGPGTRLTVT.

V usage is TRBV27 and J usage is TRBJ2-7, with a possible D match to TRBD2 (5 bases). Germline values: CDR1 MNHEY, CDR2 SMNVEV (reference sequence). The CDR3 runs to 13 residues. V shed 6 bases and J shed 5 bases, with 14 bases lying between them. The CDR3 DNA follows: TGTGCCAGCAGCCCTAGGGAGCTGCACGAGCAGTACTTC. This translates into CASSPRELHEQYF.

The J gene is TRBJ2-7, the V gene TRBV9; 10 nucleotides line up with TRBD2. The CDR3 has 14 amino acids. With 3 bases clipped from V and 5 bases from J, the junction kept 5 bases outside the gene matches. Germline V CDR1 and CDR2: SGDLS, YYNGEE. DNA for the CDR3: TGTGCCAGCAGCGAGAAGCGGGAGGGCAACGAGCAGTACTTC. Residues: CASSEKREGNEQYF.

This chain uses TRBV7-8 with TRBJ2-1; 7 nucleotides line up with TRBD2. Germline CDR1 reads SGHVS; CDR2 reads FQNEAQ. This CDR3 is built from 13 residues. The J segment lost 9 bases and the V segment lost 5 bases, leaving 7 bases of the junction unmatched. This chain's CDR3 is CASSLPGLIEQFF. The DNA of the CDR3 is TGTGCCAGCAGCCTACCGGGACTAATTGAGCAGTTCTTC.

This rearrangement joins TRBV5-4 to TRBJ2-7, with a possible D match to TRBD1 (5 bases). Germline V gene data show CDR1 as SGHNT and CDR2 as YYREEE (reference sequence). The CDR3 runs to 13 residues. The V end was cut by 2 bases, the J end by 3 bases, with 9 bases between. The CDR3 region is CASSFDDSYEQYF. DNA of the CDR3: TGTGCCAGCAGCTTTGACGACAGCTACGAGCAGTACTTC.

This sequence joins TRBV2 and TRBJ2-7, with D unclear. This CDR3 contains 11 residues. Deletions cut 2 bases from V and 7 bases from J, with 6 bases between. Germline V gene lookup returns CDR1 SNHLY and CDR2 FYNNEI. The CDR3 DNA follows: TGTGCCAGCAGTGAAAGGTTTGAGCAGTACTTC. Translation: CASSERFEQYF.

The chain employs TRBV5-4 and TRBJ2-5, with TRBD1 matching 8 bases. Germline values: CDR1 SGHNT, CDR2 YYREEE (reference sequence). J lost 4 bases, V lost 6 bases, and 11 bases had no gene match. The CDR3 spans 15 residues. The CDR3 nucleotides are TGTGCCAGCAACAAGGGGACAGGTTGGGGAGAGACCCAGTACTTC. Translating gives CASNKGTGWGETQYF.

V and J are TRBV7-9 and TRBJ2-3, with D tentatively TRBD1 (5 bases). Germline V CDR1 and CDR2: SEHNR, FQNEAQ (reference sequence). Trimming took 8 bases from V and 0 from J, leaving 15 bases between them. The CDR3 covers 15 residues. This CDR3 reads CASARGKPSTDTQYF. CDR3 nucleotide sequence: TGTGCCAGCGCAAGGGGCAAACCAAGCACAGATACGCAGTATTTT. Full variable domain (remainder filled in from reference TRBV7-9 and TRBJ2-3): DTGVSQNPRHKITKRGQNVTFRCDPISEHNRLYWYRQTLGQGPEFLTYFQNEAQLEKSRLLSDRFSAERPKGSFSTLEIQRTEQGDSAMYLCASARGKPSTDTQYFGPGTRLTVL.